The TCR beta chain described here comes from a study of PD-1 blockade in classical Hodgkin lymphoma. The V gene end was trimmed by 5 bases and the J gene end by 3 bases; junction bases not matched to a gene: 16. Germline values: CDR1 MNHEY, CDR2 SMNVEV (reference sequence). This CDR3 spans 19 amino acids. The method was immunoSEQ multiplex PCR; TCRdb's version includes in-frame clones alone and lacks a portion of them. The data hold 96,000 or so clones, with about 93% observed a single time. Time point indicated: cycle 4 day 1 (C4D1), after 5 to 7 weeks of nivolumab. All trial patients relapsed after autologous stem cell transplantation. Points on this clone: Antigen specificity is unknown.

Study findings and constraints: Causes of the repertoire differences remain undefined, possibly disease activity or prior therapy. Newly diagnosed patients were reported to start with lower TCR diversity than healthy donors. Nivolumab starters within 1 year of ASCT were excluded. Partial responders and progressors had significantly lower baseline TCR diversity.

The input for sequencing was peripheral blood mononuclear cells (PBMCs), taken before the fourth cycle of nivolumab. This TCR derives from a human donor with classical Hodgkin lymphoma. J is TRBJ1-4 and V is TRBV27; 9 bases line up with TRBD1. The CDR3 region is CASSPFRDRVLRANEKLFF. The CDR3 DNA follows: TGTGCCAGCAGTCCCTTCCGGGACAGGGTTTTGCGAGCTAATGAAAAACTGTTTTTT.